Below, 23 T cell receptor beta chains from the same sample are listed, as sequenced in a study of response to subunit inactivated influenza vaccine. TCRdb redid the calling of the RT-PCR reads with MiXCR, one entry per CDR3 protein. Among 610,000 or so distinct CDR3 sequences listed, around 15% were seen once. The sample consisted of PBMCs from blood, taken 11 to 12 days after vaccination. These receptors came from a man in his fifties who received an inactivated influenza vaccine.

This clonotype was observed a handful of times. The CDR3 DNA follows: TGTGCCAGCAGTACCGACTCTGGACTAGCGGGAAATGAGCAGTTCTTC. Protein product: CASSTDSGLAGNEQFF. The chain uses TRBV6-2 or TRBV6-3 and TRBJ2-1; 12 bases align to TRBD2. Trimming cost V 5 bases and J 7 bases; bases outside gene matches: 9. Germline loops: CDR1 MNHEY, CDR2 SVGEGT. The CDR3 length is 16 residues.

This clonotype was recorded a few times. The chain carries TRBV6-1 and TRBJ2-1; 7 nucleotides line up with TRBD1. This CDR3 has 13 amino acids. The germline gives CDR1 MNHNS, CDR2 SASEGT. V shed 6 bases, J shed 9 bases, and the junction held 8 bases outside the gene matches. CDR3 DNA sequence: TGTGCCAGCAGAACAACAGGGGAAGGTGAGCAGTTCTTC. It encodes CASRTTGEGEQFF.

The chain employs TRBV10-3 and TRBJ2-2, with 7 nucleotides matching TRBD1. The V segment lost 0 bases and the J segment 4 bases; nucleotides outside the gene matches: 17. Germline V gives CDR1 ENHRY, CDR2 SYGVKD. The CDR3 runs to 20 residues. The CDR3 sequence: CAISESVGQATYLSTGELFF. In DNA, the CDR3 is TGTGCCATCAGTGAGTCGGTAGGACAGGCAACTTACCTGAGCACCGGGGAGCTGTTTTTT.

The chain uses TRBV6-2 or TRBV6-3 and TRBJ2-6, with D unresolved. V dropped 7 bases and J dropped 2 bases, with 12 bases sitting between them. This CDR3 is built from 15 residues. Germline loops: CDR1 MNHEY, CDR2 SVGEGT. CDR3 DNA: TGTGCCAGCAAAACATGGGGTACTGGGGCCAACGTCCTGACTTTC. As protein: CASKTWGTGANVLTF.

The chain has TRBV20-1 and TRBJ2-1; D unresolved. Germline V lookup: CDR1 DFQATT, CDR2 SNEGSKA (reference sequence). V lost 3 bases, J lost 6 bases, and 3 bases lay in between. This CDR3 contains 10 residues. For the CDR3, the DNA is TGCAGTGCTAGCCCCAATGAGCAGTTCTTC. As protein: CSASPNEQFF.

The gene calls are TRBV4-2 and TRBJ2-2; 10 bases align to TRBD2. The germline V gene has CDR1 LGHNA and CDR2 YNFKEQ. J lost 5 bases, V lost 1 base, and 10 bases had no gene match. CDR3 length equals 18 residues. DNA for the CDR3: TGTGCCAGCAGCCAAGTCTCTAGCGGGAGTTCTAAAACCGGGGAGCTGTTTTTT. Protein: CASSQVSSGSSKTGELFF.

This clonotype occurred a few times. This rearrangement joins TRBV6-1 to TRBJ2-1, with TRBD1 identical over 7 bases. CDR1 is MNHNS, CDR2 SASEGT, per germline. The V segment lost 8 bases and the J segment 7 bases; nucleotides outside the gene matches: 11. The length of the CDR3 is 14 residues. The CDR3: CASAREGGRNEQFF. CDR3 DNA sequence: TGTGCCAGCGCGCGTGAAGGGGGCAGGAATGAGCAGTTCTTC.

This clonotype was counted only a few times. The CDR3 sequence is CASSSDRGSYGKLFF. As DNA, the CDR3 is TGCGCCAGCAGCTCGGACAGGGGGTCATATGGAAAACTGTTTTTT. The V gene is TRBV5-1, the J gene TRBJ1-4; 10 nucleotides line up with TRBD1. The CDR3 is 15 amino acids. CDR1 and CDR2 (germline): SGHRS, YFSETQ. V lost 3 bases to trimming and J lost 10 bases; unmatched junction nucleotides: 9.

The rearrangement links TRBV7-2 to TRBJ2-5, with 10 bases identical to TRBD2. The CDR3 runs 14 residues. After removal of 10 bases from V and 9 bases from J, the junction contained 14 bases not matched to a gene. Germline V lookup: CDR1 SGHTA, CDR2 FQGNSA. CDR3 sequence (DNA): TGTGCCACCACAATACAGCGGGGGGGGATGTCCCAGTACTTC. Residues: CATTIQRGGMSQYF.

This clonotype was counted between two and nine times. This chain uses TRBV20-1 with TRBJ2-1, with D unclear. Between the trimmed V and J ends, which lost 1 base and 9 bases, there was a span of 10 bases. The CDR3 length is 12 residues. Germline V gene data show CDR1 as DFQATT and CDR2 as SNEGSKA (reference sequence). The CDR3 loop is CSARATEPEQFF. CDR3 DNA sequence: TGCAGTGCTAGAGCCACAGAGCCTGAGCAGTTCTTC.

V gene TRBV29-1 combines with J gene TRBJ2-2; possible D gene TRBD2, 5 bases. Germline-derived CDR1 and CDR2 are SQVTM and ANQGSEA. The V end lost 4 bases, the J end lost 2 bases, and 11 bases lay between the germline ends. This CDR3 has 14 amino acids. The CDR3: CSVAAGSNTGELFF. CDR3 nucleotide sequence: TGCAGCGTTGCCGCGGGTTCTAACACCGGGGAGCTGTTTTTT.

In this sample, this clonotype turned up a few times. This chain links TRBV7-2 with TRBJ2-7; 11 bases are shared with TRBD2. CDR1 is SGHTA, CDR2 FQGNSA, per germline. V lost 5 bases to trimming and J lost 2 bases; unmatched junction nucleotides: 5. CDR3 length equals 15 residues. CDR3 loop: CASSVGTSGPYEQYF. The CDR3 nucleotides read TGTGCCAGCAGCGTCGGGACTAGCGGCCCCTACGAGCAGTACTTC. Full variable domain (missing parts from reference TRBV7-2 and TRBJ2-7): GAGVSQSPSNKVTEKGKDVELRCDPISGHTALYWYRQSLGQGLEFLIYFQGNSAPDKSGLPSDRFSAERTGGSVSTLTIQRTQQEDSAVYLCASSVGTSGPYEQYFGPGTRLTVT.

The chain joins TRBV4-3 to TRBJ1-4, with D hard to call. The CDR3 is 18 residues long. The germline V gene has CDR1 LGHNA and CDR2 YSLEER. Trimming removed 4 bases from V and 2 bases from J, with 20 bases in between. For the CDR3, the DNA is TGCGCCAGCAGCCCGCAATGGACGGAGGGAGCTACTAATGAAAAACTGTTTTTT. Residues: CASSPQWTEGATNEKLFF.

The rearrangement links TRBV5-4 to TRBJ2-5, with a weak D call TRBD1 (6 bases). Trimming removed 4 bases from V and 2 bases from J, with 15 bases in between. This CDR3 is 15 amino acids long. In germline, CDR1 is SGHNT, CDR2 YYREEE (reference sequence). The CDR3 region has the DNA TGTGCCAGCAGCCCGGACAGTTTCCAACAAGAGACCCAGTACTTC. Translated, it gives CASSPDSFQQETQYF.

The chain combines TRBV6-5 with TRBJ2-1; D is uncertain. Germline V CDR1 and CDR2: MNHEY, SVGAGI. This CDR3 has 14 amino acids. V was clipped by 2 bases and J by 4 bases, with 9 bases between them. Here the CDR3 DNA reads TGTGCCAGCAGTTACGACGGCGGATACAATGAGCAGTTCTTC. It is translated as CASSYDGGYNEQFF.

This clonotype has a handful of counts. DNA for the CDR3: TGTGCCAGCAGTAAACTTAGACGACCGAACACTGAAGCTTTCTTT. Protein: CASSKLRRPNTEAFF. The chain couples TRBV28 to TRBJ1-1; D remains unclear. In germline, CDR1 is MDHEN, CDR2 SYDVKM. The CDR3 runs to 15 residues. V lost 5 bases and J 1 base, leaving 14 bases between the germline ends.

With respect to this clonotype: The junction shows a germline mismatch at one end, possibly a read error. The chain recombines TRBV9 with TRBJ2-5; 12 bases line up with TRBD1. This CDR3 has 17 residues. Germline values: CDR1 SGDLS, CDR2 YYNGEE. The CDR3 nucleotides are TGTGCCAGCAGCGAGACCGGGACAGGGGGCATTACCGGCCACTCTTCATTC. Protein: CASSETGTGGITGHSSF.

V and J are TRBV20-1 and TRBJ2-2; no firm D call. The CDR3 totals 15 residues. Germline V gives CDR1 DFQATT, CDR2 SNEGSKA (reference sequence). The V and J ends lost 6 bases and 2 bases respectively, with 16 bases between them. The CDR3 nucleotides are TGCAGTGCCAGCCCTAGGCGGAGTAACACCGGGGAGCTGTTTTTT. Its translation: CSASPRRSNTGELFF.

In its sample, this clonotype was seen many times. The chain links TRBV20-1 to TRBJ2-1, with D uncertain. Germline CDR1 and CDR2: DFQATT and SNEGSKA (reference sequence). This CDR3 has 11 residues. V dropped 2 bases and J dropped 12 bases, with 11 bases sitting between them. CDR3 residues: CSARSGAGQFF. In DNA, the CDR3 is TGCAGTGCTAGATCCGGTGCAGGGCAGTTCTTC.

This sequence joins TRBV27 and TRBJ2-7, with D hard to call. Germline CDR1 is MNHEY and CDR2 is SMNVEV (reference sequence). The V gene lost 8 bases and the J gene lost 3 bases, with 8 bases spanning the gap. The CDR3 covers 11 residues. CDR3 sequence reads: CASGWDYEQYF. The CDR3 nucleotides read TGTGCCAGCGGGTGGGACTACGAGCAGTACTTC.

The V and J genes are TRBV20-1 and TRBJ1-1; 7 bases fit TRBD1. Germline CDR1 is DFQATT and CDR2 is SNEGSKA (reference sequence). The CDR3 is made up of 13 amino acids. J gave up 2 bases and V 5 bases, and 5 bases lay outside the gene matches. The CDR3 DNA is TGCAGTGCTGGGGGACAGCGAAACACTGAAGCTTTCTTT. Translating gives CSAGGQRNTEAFF.

This clonotype was observed a handful of times. A read error may produce the germline difference seen at one junction end. The chain recombines TRBV20-1 with TRBJ1-2; 7 bases are a match to TRBD1. The CDR3 contains 17 residues. In germline, CDR1 is DFQATT, CDR2 SNEGSKA (reference sequence). Written as DNA, the CDR3 is TGCTGTGCTAGAGATCAATCCCCGCAGGGGGACCCCTATGGCTACACCTTC. It specifies CCARDQSPQGDPYGYTF.

The gene calls are TRBV11-3 and TRBJ1-1; unclear D gene. Germline V CDR1 and CDR2: SGHNT, YENEEA. The V and J ends lost 1 base and 2 bases respectively, with 14 bases between them. CDR3 size: 16 residues. The CDR3 bases are TGTGCCAGCAGCTTAGTATTCGGGGAGCAAAACACTGAAGCTTTCTTT. This encodes CASSLVFGEQNTEAFF.